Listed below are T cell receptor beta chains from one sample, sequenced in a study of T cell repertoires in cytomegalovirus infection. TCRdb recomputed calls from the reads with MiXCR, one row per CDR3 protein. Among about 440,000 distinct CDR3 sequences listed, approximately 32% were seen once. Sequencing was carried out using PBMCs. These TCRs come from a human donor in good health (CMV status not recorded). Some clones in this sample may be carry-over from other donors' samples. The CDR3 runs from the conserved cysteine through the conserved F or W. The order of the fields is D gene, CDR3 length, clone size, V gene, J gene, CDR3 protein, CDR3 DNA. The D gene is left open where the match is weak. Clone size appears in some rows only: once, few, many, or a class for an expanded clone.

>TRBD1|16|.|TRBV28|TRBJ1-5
CASSLDRGGLGQPQHF
TGTGCCAGCAGTCTGGACAGGGGAGGATTGGGCCAGCCCCAGCATTTT
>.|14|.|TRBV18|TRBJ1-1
CASSPGHKNTDAFF
TGTGCCAGCTCCCCGGGACATAAGAACACTGACGCTTTCTTT
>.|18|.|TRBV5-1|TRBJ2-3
CASSLPLIGATSTDTQYF
TGCGCCAGCAGCCTCCCCCTTATAGGTGCTACTAGCACAGATACGCAGTATTTT
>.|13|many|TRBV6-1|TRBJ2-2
CASRKGSTGELFF
TGTGCCAGCAGGAAGGGATCCACCGGGGAGCTGTTTTTT
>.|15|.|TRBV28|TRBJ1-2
CASRGPGAGGYGYTF
TGTGCCAGCAGAGGACCCGGGGCCGGAGGCTATGGCTACACCTTC
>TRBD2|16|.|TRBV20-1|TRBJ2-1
CSAREKRESSYNEQFF
TGCAGTGCTAGAGAGAAGCGGGAAAGCTCCTACAATGAGCAGTTCTTC
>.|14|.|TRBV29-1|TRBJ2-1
CSVVTGLNYNEQFF
TGCAGCGTGGTCACAGGGTTGAATTACAATGAGCAGTTCTTC
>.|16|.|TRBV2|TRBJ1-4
CASSHMADSNNEKLFF
TGTGCCAGCAGCCACATGGCGGACAGCAATAATGAAAAACTGTTTTTT
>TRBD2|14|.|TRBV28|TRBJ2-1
CASRSGGGHPSGVF
TGTGCCAGCAGGAGCGGGGGCGGTCATCCATCCGGAGTCTTC
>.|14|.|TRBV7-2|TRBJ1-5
CASSLAVSNQPQHF
TGTGCCAGCAGCTTAGCTGTGAGCAATCAGCCCCAGCATTTT
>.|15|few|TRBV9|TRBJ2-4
CASSVGRLAKNIQYF
TGTGCCAGCAGCGTCGGTAGGCTAGCCAAAAACATTCAGTACTTC
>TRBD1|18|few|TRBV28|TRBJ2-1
CASSRPRQGLGVSNEQFF
TGTGCCAGCAGTCGCCCGAGACAGGGGTTAGGCGTTAGCAATGAGCAGTTCTTC
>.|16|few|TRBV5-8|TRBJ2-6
CASSFGGFSGANVLTF
TGTGCCAGCAGCTTCGGGGGATTCTCTGGGGCCAACGTCCTGACTTTC
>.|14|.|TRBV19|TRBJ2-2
CASMGPGVPGELFF
TGTGCCAGTATGGGACCGGGAGTCCCCGGGGAGCTGTTTTTT
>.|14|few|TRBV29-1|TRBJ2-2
CSVEQGLNDGELFF
TGCAGCGTTGAACAGGGGTTAAATGACGGGGAGCTGTTTTTT
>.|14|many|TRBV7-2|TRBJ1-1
CASSFPFGEGKTFF
TGTGCCAGCAGCTTCCCCTTCGGGGAGGGGAAAACTTTCTTT
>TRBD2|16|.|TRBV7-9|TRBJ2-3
CASSSQNSGGADTQYF
TGTGCCAGCAGCTCCCAGAATAGCGGGGGGGCAGATACGCAGTATTTT
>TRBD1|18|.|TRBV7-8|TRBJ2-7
CASSLPTRTGGISYEEYF
TGTGCCAGCAGCTTACCCACTCGGACAGGGGGCATCTCCTACGAGGAGTACTTC
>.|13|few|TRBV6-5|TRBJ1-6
CASSYSRDPPLHF
TGTGCCAGCAGTTACTCGAGGGATCCACCCCTCCACTTT
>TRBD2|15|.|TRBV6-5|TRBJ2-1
CASSYSSGGYNEQFF
TGTGCCAGCAGTTACTCAAGCGGGGGCTACAATGAGCAGTTCTTC
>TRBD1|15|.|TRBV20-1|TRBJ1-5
CSSRPGTGGNQPQHF
TGCAGTTCTAGACCCGGGACAGGGGGCAATCAGCCCCAGCATTTT
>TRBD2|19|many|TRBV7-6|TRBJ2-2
CASSLRLAGMDKFTGELFF
TGTGCCAGCAGCTTAAGGCTAGCGGGGATGGATAAGTTCACCGGGGAGCTGTTTTTT
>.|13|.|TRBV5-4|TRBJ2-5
CASSTWASETQYF
TGTGCCAGCAGCACCTGGGCCTCAGAGACCCAGTACTTC
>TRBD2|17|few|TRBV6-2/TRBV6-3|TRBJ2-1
CASSYASGGVSYNEQFF
TGTGCCAGCAGTTACGCTAGCGGGGGAGTCTCCTACAATGAGCAGTTCTTC
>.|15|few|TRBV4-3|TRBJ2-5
CASSHLGRTPFTQYF
TGCGCCAGCAGCCATCTTGGTAGGACCCCTTTCACCCAGTACTTC
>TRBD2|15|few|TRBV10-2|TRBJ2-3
CASRDPSGVGNTQYF
TGCGCCAGCAGAGACCCAAGCGGGGTCGGGAATACGCAGTATTTT